The clone carrying this T cell receptor beta chain was observed once. Antigen unknown. As defined, naive CD8 cells were CD45RO-negative and positively selected for CCR7, with terminally differentiated effector memory CD45RA+ cells excluded. TCRdb keeps only in-frame clones here, not all; method: immunoSEQ multiplex PCR. The data show about 2 million clones, 85% to 95% seen once. These data come from a study of shared clonotypes between healthy human individuals. In the study overall: Each donor contributed plates that comprised three CD4 naive, three CD4 memory, two CD8 naive and one CD8 memory. Findings and caveats of the study: Sorted-subset sequencing, rarefaction showed, was incomplete despite large depth.

Germline values: CDR1 SGHDT, CDR2 YYEEEE. The CDR3 contains 16 residues. V was pared by 0 bases and J by 0 bases, with 10 bases between. The receptor comes from a man younger than 35 in good health. The sequencing input was naive CD8+ T cells sorted from blood. The V gene is TRBV5-6, the J gene TRBJ1-5; no reliable D call. CDR3 nucleotide sequence: TGTGCCAGCAGCTTGGCCGGATACTATAGCAATCAGCCCCAGCATTTT. It codes for CASSLAGYYSNQPQHF.